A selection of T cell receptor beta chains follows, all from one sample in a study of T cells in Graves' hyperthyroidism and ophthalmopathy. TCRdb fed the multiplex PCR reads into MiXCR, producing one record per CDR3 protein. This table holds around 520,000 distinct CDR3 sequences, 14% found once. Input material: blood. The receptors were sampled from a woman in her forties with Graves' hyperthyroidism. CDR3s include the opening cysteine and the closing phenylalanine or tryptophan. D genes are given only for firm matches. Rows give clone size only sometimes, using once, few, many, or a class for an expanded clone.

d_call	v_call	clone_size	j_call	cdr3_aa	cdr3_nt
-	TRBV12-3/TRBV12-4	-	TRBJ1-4	CASSVRTGTEKLFF	TGTGCCAGCAGTGTGAGGACCGGGACTGAAAAACTGTTTTTT
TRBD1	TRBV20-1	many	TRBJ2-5	CSASGTDETQYF	TGCAGTGCTAGCGGGACAGACGAGACCCAGTACTTC
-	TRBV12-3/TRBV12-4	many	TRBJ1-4	CASRRGQATNEKLFF	TGTGCCAGCAGGAGAGGACAAGCAACTAATGAAAAACTGTTTTTT
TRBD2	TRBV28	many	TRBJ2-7	CASYELAAEQYF	TGTGCCAGCTATGAACTAGCGGCCGAGCAGTACTTC
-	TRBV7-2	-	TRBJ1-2	CASSLVTGGADGYTF	TGTGCCAGCAGCTTAGTTACGGGGGGCGCCGATGGCTACACCTTC
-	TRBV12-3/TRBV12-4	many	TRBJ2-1	CASSLSGLADDPYNEQFF	TGTGCCAGCAGTTTATCAGGTCTAGCTGATGATCCCTACAATGAGCAGTTCTTC
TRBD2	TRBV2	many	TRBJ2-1	CASSRLAGVDNEQFF	TGTGCCAGCAGTAGGCTAGCGGGAGTCGACAATGAGCAGTTCTTC
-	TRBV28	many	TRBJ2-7	CASSLKGLLSSYEQYF	TGTGCCAGCAGTTTAAAAGGACTCTTGAGCTCCTACGAGCAGTACTTC
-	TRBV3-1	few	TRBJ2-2	CASSQDIWGSTGELFF	TGTGCCAGCAGCCAAGATATTTGGGGGAGCACCGGGGAGCTGTTTTTT
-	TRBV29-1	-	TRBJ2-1	CSGKSSNEQFF	TGCAGCGGGAAATCGAGCAATGAGCAGTTCTTC
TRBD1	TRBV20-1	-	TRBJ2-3	CSATQGAGIGTDTQYF	TGCAGTGCTACCCAGGGGGCGGGAATTGGCACAGATACGCAGTATTTT
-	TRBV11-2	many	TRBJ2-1	CASSQGGSFNEQFF	TGTGCCAGCAGCCAAGGGGGGAGTTTCAATGAGCAGTTCTTC
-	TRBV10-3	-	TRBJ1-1	CAISGEYNTEAFF	TGTGCCATCAGTGGGGAGTATAACACTGAAGCTTTCTTT
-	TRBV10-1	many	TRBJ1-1	CASSESPGRATEAFF	TGCGCCAGCAGTGAGTCTCCAGGGCGGGCCACTGAAGCTTTCTTT
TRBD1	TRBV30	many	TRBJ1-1	CAWSIDRATEAFF	TGTGCCTGGAGCATTGACAGGGCCACTGAAGCTTTCTTT
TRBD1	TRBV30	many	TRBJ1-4	CAWRLMGTGGEKLFF	TGTGCCTGGAGACTGATGGGGACAGGGGGAGAAAAACTGTTTTTT